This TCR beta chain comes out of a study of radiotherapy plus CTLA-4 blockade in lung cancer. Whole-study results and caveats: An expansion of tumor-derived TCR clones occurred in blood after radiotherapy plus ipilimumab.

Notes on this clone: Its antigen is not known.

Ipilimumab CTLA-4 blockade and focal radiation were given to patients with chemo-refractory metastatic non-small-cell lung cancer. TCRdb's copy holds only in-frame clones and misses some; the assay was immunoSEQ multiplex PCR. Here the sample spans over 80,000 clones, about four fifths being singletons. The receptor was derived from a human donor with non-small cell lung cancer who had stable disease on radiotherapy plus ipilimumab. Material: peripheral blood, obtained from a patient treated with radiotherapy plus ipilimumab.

The CDR3, as DNA: TGCGCCAGCAGGGACGGAAGGACAGGGGTAGAGGACACTGAAGCTTTCTTT. This encodes CASRDGRTGVEDTEAFF. The genes are TRBV5-1 and TRBJ1-1, with 9 bases fitting TRBD1. The germline V gene encodes CDR1 SGHRS and CDR2 YFSETQ. Losses at the gene ends were 5 bases for V and 3 bases for J; bases not matched to a gene: 14. This CDR3 comprises 17 residues.